This TCR beta chain was sequenced during a study of OX40 agonist ivuxolimab in advanced cancers. Study-level results: On average, a greater number of expanded clones characterised CD8+ T cells relative to CD4+. Some patients without response likewise showed low normalized clonal expansion.

In the case of this clone: The antigen is not known.

Germline CDR1 and CDR2: GTSNPN and SVGIG (reference sequence). This CDR3 has 13 residues. Trimming pared 7 bases from V and 0 bases from J, leaving 10 bases between. Assay used: immunoSEQ multiplex PCR; TCRdb lists only in-frame clones, some missing. The sample carries 70,000 or so clones, over 75% recorded once. The sequenced sample was CD4+ or CD8+ T cells sorted from blood, obtained in a trial of the OX40 agonist ivuxolimab. The chain uses TRBV30 and TRBJ1-3; D may be TRBD1 (5 bases). The TCR originated in an adult with an advanced solid tumor such as melanoma, head and neck, liver or kidney cancer. CDR3 sequence: CASQGNSGNTIYF. The CDR3 DNA follows: TGTGCCTCCCAGGGAAACTCTGGAAACACCATATATTTT.